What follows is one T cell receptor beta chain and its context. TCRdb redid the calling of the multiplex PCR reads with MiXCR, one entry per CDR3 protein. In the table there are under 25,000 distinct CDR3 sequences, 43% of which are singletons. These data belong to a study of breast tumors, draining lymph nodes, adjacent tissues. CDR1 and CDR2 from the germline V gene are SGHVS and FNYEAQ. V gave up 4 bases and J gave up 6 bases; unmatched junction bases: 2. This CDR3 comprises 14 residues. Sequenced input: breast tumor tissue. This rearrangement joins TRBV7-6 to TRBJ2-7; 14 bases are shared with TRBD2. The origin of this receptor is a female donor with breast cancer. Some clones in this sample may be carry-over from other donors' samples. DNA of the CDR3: TGTGCCAGCAGCTCGGGACTAGCGGGAGTCGAGCAGTACTTC. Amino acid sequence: CASSSGLAGVEQYF.